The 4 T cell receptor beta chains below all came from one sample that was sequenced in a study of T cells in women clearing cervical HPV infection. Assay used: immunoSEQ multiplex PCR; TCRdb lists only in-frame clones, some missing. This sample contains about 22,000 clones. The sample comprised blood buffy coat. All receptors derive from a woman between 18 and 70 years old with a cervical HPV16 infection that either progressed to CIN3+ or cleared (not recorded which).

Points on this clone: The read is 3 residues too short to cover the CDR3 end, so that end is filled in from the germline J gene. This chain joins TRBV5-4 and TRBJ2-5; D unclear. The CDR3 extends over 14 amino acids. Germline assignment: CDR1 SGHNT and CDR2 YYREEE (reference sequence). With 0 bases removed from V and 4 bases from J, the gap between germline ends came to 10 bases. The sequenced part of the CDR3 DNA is TGTGCCAGCAGCTTGGGACTGACGCGAGAGACC. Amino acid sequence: CASSLGLTRET. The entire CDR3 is CASSLGLTRETQYF.

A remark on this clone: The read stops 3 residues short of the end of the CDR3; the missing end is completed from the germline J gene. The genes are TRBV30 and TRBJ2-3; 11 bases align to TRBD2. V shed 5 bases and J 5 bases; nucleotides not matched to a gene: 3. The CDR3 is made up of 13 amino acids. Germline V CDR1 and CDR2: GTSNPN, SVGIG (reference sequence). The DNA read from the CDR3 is TGTGCCTGGGTAGCGGGAGGGCGAGATACG. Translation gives CAWVAGGRDT. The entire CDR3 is CAWVAGGRDTQYF.

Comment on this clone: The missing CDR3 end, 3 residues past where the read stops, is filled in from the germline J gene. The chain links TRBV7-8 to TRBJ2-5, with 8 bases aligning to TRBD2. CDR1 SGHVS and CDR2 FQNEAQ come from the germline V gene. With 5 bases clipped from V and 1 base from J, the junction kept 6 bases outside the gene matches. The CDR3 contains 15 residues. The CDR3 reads CASSELADFQETQYF. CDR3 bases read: TGTGCCAGCAGCGAACTAGCGGACTTCCAAGAGACC.

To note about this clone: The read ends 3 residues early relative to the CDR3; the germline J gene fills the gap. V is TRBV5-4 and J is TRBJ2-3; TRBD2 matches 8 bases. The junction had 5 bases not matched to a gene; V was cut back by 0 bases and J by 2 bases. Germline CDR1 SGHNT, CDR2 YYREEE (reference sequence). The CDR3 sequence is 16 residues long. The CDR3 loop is CASSLGTSHATDTQYF. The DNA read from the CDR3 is TGTGCCAGCAGCTTGGGGACTAGCCATGCCACAGATACG.